This TCR beta chain was sequenced for a study of blood T cell repertoires in COVID-19. Across the study: There were acute and convalescent COVID-19 samples, and they came from the United States, Italy and Spain.

Germline CDR1 MNHNS, CDR2 SASEGT. V lost 4 bases, J lost 8 bases, and 26 bases lay in between. The CDR3 has 17 residues. Original processing notes: The assay estimated nucleated cells by amplifying reference gene primers. Repertoires were generated with immunoSEQ multiplex PCR, while TCRdb's copy carries only in-frame clones and drops some. V, J and clone size reflect that table, while D and trimming were determined from the DNA. This sample has 200,000 to 250,000 clones, with roughly 82% found just once. The chain joins TRBV6-1 to TRBJ1-2; tentatively, D is TRBD1 (5 bases). The sample comprised peripheral blood. This clonotype originated in a woman aged 80 or over with COVID-19, enrolled during active disease. The CDR3 is CASSASGLGGPYRGYTF. The CDR3 bases are TGTGCCAGCAGTGCCTCGGGACTCGGGGGTCCCTATCGAGGCTACACCTTC.